The clone carrying this T cell receptor beta chain has only a few counts. Sample time point: newly diagnosed GD, antithyroid drugs for less than 3 months. The TCR library was made from RNA extracted from PBMCs. This specimen belongs to a study of regulatory T cells in long-lasting Graves disease. J was trimmed by 8 bases and V by 3 bases; bases with no gene match: 7. Looked up from germline, CDR1 is MNHNS and CDR2 is SASEGT. The CDR3 runs 15 residues. Arm-PCR of CDR3 regions and iRepertoire HTBI primers were the basis on which TCR beta libraries were built. TCRdb itself ran the multiplex PCR reads through MiXCR, one entry per CDR3 protein. The sample carries hundreds of thousands of distinct CDR3 sequences, roughly 15% recorded once. These data also formed part of another study, on T cells in Graves' hyperthyroidism and ophthalmopathy.

The source is a woman aged 25 to 39 with Graves disease. The chain employs TRBV6-1 and TRBJ2-1, with TRBD2 identical over 10 bases. The material sequenced was peripheral blood mononuclear cells (PBMCs), taken at new diagnosis, from a patient treated with antithyroid drugs. The CDR3 spells CASSDSGGAPDEQFF. In DNA, the CDR3 is TGTGCCAGCAGTGACAGCGGGGGGGCCCCGGATGAGCAGTTCTTC.